The sequence of this TCR beta chain was determined in a study of blood T cell repertoires in COVID-19. Study-wide background: Sites across the United States, Italy and Spain contributed samples from acute and convalescent COVID-19.

CDR3 length equals 15 residues. From germline, CDR1 is SGHTA and CDR2 FQGNSA. V lost 5 bases, J lost 7 bases, and 7 bases stayed unmatched. Per the authors' pipeline: The authors estimated nucleated cell counts from reference gene primer amplification. This table comes from immunoSEQ multiplex PCR, and its TCRdb copy is limited to in-frame clones, with some not included. V and J calls and clone size follow that table, whereas D and trimming were derived from the DNA. The sample has 110,000 or so clones; 70% to 90% are singletons. Sequencing was done on a sample of peripheral blood. The TCR comes from a woman in her fifties or sixties with acute or convalescent COVID-19. V gene TRBV7-2 combines with J gene TRBJ1-4, with 10 positions matching TRBD1. DNA of the CDR3: TGTGCCAGCAGCGCAAGGGACAGGGGATTTGAAAAACTGTTTTTT. Its translation is CASSARDRGFEKLFF.